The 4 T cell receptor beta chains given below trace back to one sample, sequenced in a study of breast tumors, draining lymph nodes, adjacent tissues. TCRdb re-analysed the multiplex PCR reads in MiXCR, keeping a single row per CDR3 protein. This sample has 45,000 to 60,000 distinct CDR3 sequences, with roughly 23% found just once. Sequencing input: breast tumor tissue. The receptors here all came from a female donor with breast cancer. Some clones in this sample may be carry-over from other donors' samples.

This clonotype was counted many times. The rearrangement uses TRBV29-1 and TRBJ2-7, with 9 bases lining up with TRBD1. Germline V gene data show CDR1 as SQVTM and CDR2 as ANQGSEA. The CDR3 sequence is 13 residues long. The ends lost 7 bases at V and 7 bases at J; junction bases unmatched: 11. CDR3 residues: CSASGTGFGEQYF. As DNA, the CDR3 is TGCAGCGCATCCGGGACAGGGTTCGGTGAGCAGTACTTC.

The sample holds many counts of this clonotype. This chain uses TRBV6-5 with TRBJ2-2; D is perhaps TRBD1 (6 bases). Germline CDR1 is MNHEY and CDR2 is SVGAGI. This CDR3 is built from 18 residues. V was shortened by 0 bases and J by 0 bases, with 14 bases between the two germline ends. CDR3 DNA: TGTGCCAGCAGTTACTCCCATTACAGGGTGGCGAACACCGGGGAGCTGTTTTTT. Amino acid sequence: CASSYSHYRVANTGELFF.

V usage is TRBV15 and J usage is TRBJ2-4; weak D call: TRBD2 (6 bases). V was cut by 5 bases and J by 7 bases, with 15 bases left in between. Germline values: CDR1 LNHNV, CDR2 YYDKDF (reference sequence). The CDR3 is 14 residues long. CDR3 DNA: TGTGCCACCAGCGGATGGGGGAGCGGGAACATTCAGTACTTC. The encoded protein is CATSGWGSGNIQYF.

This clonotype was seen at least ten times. CDR3 DNA sequence: TGTGCCAGCAGCTTACTAGGCAGGGGGCTAATCTACGAGCAGTACTTC. Translation: CASSLLGRGLIYEQYF. The chain employs TRBV5-5 and TRBJ2-7; the match to TRBD1 covers 8 bases. The CDR3 spans 16 residues. Trimming took 2 bases from V and 3 from J; bases not matched to a gene: 10. CDR1 and CDR2 (germline): SGHKS, YYEKEE (reference sequence). Drawing the rest from reference TRBV5-5 and TRBJ2-7, the complete variable domain is DAGVTQSPTHLIKTRGQQVTLRCSPISGHKSVSWYQQVLGQGPQFIFQYYEKEERGRGNFPDRFSARQFPNYSSELNVNALLLGDSALYLCASSLLGRGLIYEQYFGPGTRLTVT.